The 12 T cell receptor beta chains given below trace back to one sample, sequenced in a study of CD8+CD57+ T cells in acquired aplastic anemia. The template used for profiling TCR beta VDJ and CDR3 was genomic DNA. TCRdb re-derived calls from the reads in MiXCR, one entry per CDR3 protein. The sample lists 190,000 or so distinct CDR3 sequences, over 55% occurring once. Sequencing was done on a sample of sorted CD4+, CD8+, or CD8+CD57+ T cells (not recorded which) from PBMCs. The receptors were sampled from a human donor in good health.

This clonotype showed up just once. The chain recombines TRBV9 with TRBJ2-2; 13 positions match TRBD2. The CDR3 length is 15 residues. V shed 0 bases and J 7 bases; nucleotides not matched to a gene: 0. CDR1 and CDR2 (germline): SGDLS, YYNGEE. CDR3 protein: CASSVGLAGGGELFF. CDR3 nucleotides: TGTGCCAGCAGCGTAGGACTAGCGGGGGGCGGGGAGCTGTTTTTT.

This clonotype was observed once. The CDR3 bases are TGTGCCAGCAGCTCGACAGGGTCAGGGGGTGTGGGGATCTACGAGCAGTACTTC. Amino acid sequence: CASSSTGSGGVGIYEQYF. The chain couples TRBV7-8 to TRBJ2-7; 7 positions match TRBD1. Trimming at V came to 4 bases and at J to 3 bases, leaving 18 bases not matched to a gene. Germline loops: CDR1 SGHVS, CDR2 FQNEAQ. This CDR3 is 18 amino acids long.

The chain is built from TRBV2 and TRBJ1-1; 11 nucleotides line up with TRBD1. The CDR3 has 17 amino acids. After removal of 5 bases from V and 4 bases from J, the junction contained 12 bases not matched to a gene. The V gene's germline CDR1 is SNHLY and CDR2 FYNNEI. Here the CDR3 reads CASSRGQGDPRGTEAFF. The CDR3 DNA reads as TGTGCCAGCAGTAGGGGACAGGGGGATCCGAGGGGCACTGAAGCTTTCTTT.

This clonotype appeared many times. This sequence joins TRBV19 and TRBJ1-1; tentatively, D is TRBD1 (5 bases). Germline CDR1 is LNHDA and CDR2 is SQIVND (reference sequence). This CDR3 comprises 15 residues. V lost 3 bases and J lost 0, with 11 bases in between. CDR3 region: CASSIGGGMNTEAFF. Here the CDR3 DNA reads TGTGCCAGTAGTATCGGTGGGGGAATGAACACTGAAGCTTTCTTT.

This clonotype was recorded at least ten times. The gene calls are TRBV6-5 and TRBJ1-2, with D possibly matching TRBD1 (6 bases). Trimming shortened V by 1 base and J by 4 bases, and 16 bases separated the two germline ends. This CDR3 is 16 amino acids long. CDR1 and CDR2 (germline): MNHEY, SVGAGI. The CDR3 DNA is TGTGCCAGCAGTTACTGGGACGGACAGCCAGTCTATGGCTACACCTTC. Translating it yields CASSYWDGQPVYGYTF.

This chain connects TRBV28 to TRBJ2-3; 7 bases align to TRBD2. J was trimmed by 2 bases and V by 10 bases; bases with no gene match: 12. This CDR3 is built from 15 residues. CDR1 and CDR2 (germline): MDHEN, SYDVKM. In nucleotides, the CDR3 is TGTGCCACTACGAACCTAGCGGTAGTCACAGATACGCAGTATTTT. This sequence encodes CATTNLAVVTDTQYF.

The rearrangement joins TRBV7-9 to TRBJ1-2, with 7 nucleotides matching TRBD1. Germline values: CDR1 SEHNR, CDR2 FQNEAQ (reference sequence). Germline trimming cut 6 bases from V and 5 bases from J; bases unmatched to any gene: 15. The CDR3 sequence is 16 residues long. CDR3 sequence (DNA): TGTGCCAGCAGGAAAGAGACAGGGATAGGCGGGTATGGCTACACCTTC. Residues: CASRKETGIGGYGYTF.

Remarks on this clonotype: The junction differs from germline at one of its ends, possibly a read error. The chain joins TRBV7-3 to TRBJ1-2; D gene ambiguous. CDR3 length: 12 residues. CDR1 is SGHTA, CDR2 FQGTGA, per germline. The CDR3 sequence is CASSLTESRVYF. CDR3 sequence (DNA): TGTGCCAGCAGCTTAACTGAGTCGCGGGTTTACTTC.

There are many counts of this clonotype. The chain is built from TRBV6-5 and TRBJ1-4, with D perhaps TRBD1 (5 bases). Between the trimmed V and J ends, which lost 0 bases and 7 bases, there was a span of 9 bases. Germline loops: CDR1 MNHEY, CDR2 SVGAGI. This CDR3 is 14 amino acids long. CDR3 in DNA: TGTGCCAGCAGTTACTCGACTACAGGTGAAAAACTGTTTTTT. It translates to CASSYSTTGEKLFF.

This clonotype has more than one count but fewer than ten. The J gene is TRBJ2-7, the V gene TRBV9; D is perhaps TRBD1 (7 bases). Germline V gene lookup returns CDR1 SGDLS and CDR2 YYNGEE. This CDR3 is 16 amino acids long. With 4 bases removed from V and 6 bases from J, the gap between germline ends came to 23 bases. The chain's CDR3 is CASSRTPGDSIGEQYF. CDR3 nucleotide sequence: TGTGCCAGCAGCAGGACCCCGGGGGACAGTATCGGCGAGCAGTACTTC.

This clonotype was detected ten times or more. CDR3 residues: CASSLGYRGTEAFF. CDR3 nucleotides: TGTGCCAGCAGCTTGGGGTACAGGGGCACTGAAGCTTTCTTT. The chain joins TRBV5-6 to TRBJ1-1; 7 bases are a match to TRBD1. The germline CDR1 and CDR2 sequences are SGHDT and YYEEEE. This CDR3 has 14 amino acids. The V and J ends lost 0 bases and 4 bases, in that order; junction bases with no gene match: 3.

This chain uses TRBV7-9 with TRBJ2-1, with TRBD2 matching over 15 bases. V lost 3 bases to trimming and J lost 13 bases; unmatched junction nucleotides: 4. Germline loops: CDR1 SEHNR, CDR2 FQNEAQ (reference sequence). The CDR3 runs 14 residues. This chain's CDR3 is CASSLGLAGGAQFF. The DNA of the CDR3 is TGTGCCAGCAGCTTGGGACTAGCGGGGGGCGCTCAGTTCTTC. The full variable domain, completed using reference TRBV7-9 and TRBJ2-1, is DTGVSQNPRHKITKRGQNVTFRCDPISEHNRLYWYRQTLGQGPEFLTYFQNEAQLEKSRLLSDRFSAERPKGSFSTLEIQRTEQGDSAMYLCASSLGLAGGAQFFGPGTRLTVL.